This T cell receptor (beta chain) was observed in a study of cytomegalovirus exposure and HLA in healthy donors. Findings and limits, study-wide: Later findings reportedly placed an Asian-associated ancestry cluster below the roughly 700-donor mean for N-insertions. HLA allele associations emerged for about 18,000 TCR beta sequences in a later analysis, at 0.05 false discovery rate.

The V gene's germline CDR1 is SGHAT and CDR2 FQNNGV. This CDR3 region has 16 residues. With 1 base removed from V and 2 bases from J, the gap between germline ends came to 13 bases. As concerns this clone: Its cognate antigen is unknown.

The study did not record CMV serostatus for this donor. The PCR ran on 60 Vbeta and 13 Jbeta primers. The data were produced by immunoSEQ multiplex PCR, yet TCRdb's version contains in-frame clones alone and is incomplete. The repertoire holds under 200,000 clones, 80% seen once, with approximately 1.8% in the top ten. The receptor comes from a human donor in good health. Specimen: PBMCs. The chain has TRBV11-2 and TRBJ2-3; D unresolved. The CDR3 nucleotides read TGTGCCAGCAGCTTAGGGATTGCACAGCTCACAGATACGCAGTATTTT. It specifies CASSLGIAQLTDTQYF.